These T cell receptor beta chains were read from a single sample in a study of blood T cells in healthy people across ages. TCRdb re-analysed the 5' RACE reads in MiXCR, keeping a single row per CDR3 protein. The sample lists around 900,000 distinct CDR3 sequences, 29% occurring once. Source material: blood. These receptors were taken from a woman older than 75 in good health. Both conserved end residues are part of each CDR3. A D gene is named only where the DNA matches it firmly. Clone size is not always given. Where it is, it says once, few, many or a class for expanded clones.

TRBV28	-	-	TRBJ1-4	TGTGCCAGCAGGATGACAAGCTTCTACCGGGCAACTAATGAAAAACTGTTTTTT	CASRMTSFYRATNEKLFF
TRBV4-1	-	many	TRBJ1-2	TGTGCCAGCAGCCCCCTCGGTGGAGCGAACTATGGCTACACCTTC	CASSPLGGANYGYTF
TRBV27	-	many	TRBJ1-1	TGTGCCAGCAGTTTCTCTCTTTCTGGCACTGAAGCTTTCTTT	CASSFSLSGTEAFF
TRBV10-1	-	few	TRBJ2-5	TGCGCCACCCGGGCGGGGGCTGAAGAGACCCAGTACTTC	CATRAGAEETQYF
TRBV6-6	-	few	TRBJ1-6	TGTGCCAGCAGTTATCTGGAGGGGTCGGGGGATAATTCACCCCTCCACTTT	CASSYLEGSGDNSPLHF
TRBV6-2/TRBV6-3	-	-	TRBJ2-2	TGTGCCAGCAGCAAGCCAACCGACATTAGTTTAACCGGGGAGCTGTTTTTT	CASSKPTDISLTGELFF
TRBV18	-	-	TRBJ1-5	TGTGCCAGCTCACCAACGTATGGCAATCAGCCCCAGCATTTT	CASSPTYGNQPQHF
TRBV4-3	-	many	TRBJ2-1	TGCGCCAGCAGCCAAAGCTCAAGCTCCTACAATGAGCAGTTCTTC	CASSQSSSSYNEQFF
TRBV18	TRBD1	many	TRBJ1-2	TGTGCCAGCTCCCCCGGGACAGGGGCGGAGGGCTACACCTTC	CASSPGTGAEGYTF
TRBV7-2	-	many	TRBJ2-1	TGTGCCAGCAGCCACGGCCAGCGAGACAATGAGCAGTTCTTC	CASSHGQRDNEQFF
TRBV7-2	-	-	TRBJ2-3	TGTGCCAGCAGCTCCGCGGGTAGGGGCACAGATACGCAGTATTTT	CASSSAGRGTDTQYF
TRBV5-1	-	few	TRBJ1-1	TGCGCCAGCATGCCGGGGGCGCGGTACACTGAAGCTTTCTTT	CASMPGARYTEAFF
TRBV5-5	-	-	TRBJ1-5	TGTGCCAGCAGCCCTACGGGCAGGGTAGGTCAGCCCCAGCATTTT	CASSPTGRVGQPQHF
TRBV30	-	few	TRBJ1-2	TGTGCCTGGAGCGTGGGAACGCTAAGCTTGGGACGGACCTTC	CAWSVGTLSLGRTF
TRBV28	-	many	TRBJ2-7	TGTGCCAGCATTCAAAGACAGGGAGGATTCTACGAGCAGTACTTC	CASIQRQGGFYEQYF
TRBV7-2	-	many	TRBJ2-7	TGTGCCAGCAGCTTTAGGGAAAACCCTCGCTACGAGCAGTACTTC	CASSFRENPRYEQYF
TRBV25-1	-	many	TRBJ2-5	TGTGCCAGCAGTTATCCCATCTCGGAGGCCCAGTACTTC	CASSYPISEAQYF
TRBV14	TRBD2	-	TRBJ2-5	TGTGCCAGCAGCCTGCGCGGTAGCGGGGGGGCCCAGAAGACCCAGTACTTC	CASSLRGSGGAQKTQYF
TRBV20-1	-	-	TRBJ1-4	TGCAGTGCTAGAGTTCAGGGGTTTGAAAAACTGTTTTTT	CSARVQGFEKLFF
TRBV20-1	-	-	TRBJ1-1	TGCAGTGCTAGTCCTACCGGGTTGTACACTGAAGCTTTCTTT	CSASPTGLYTEAFF
TRBV15	TRBD1	few	TRBJ1-2	TGTGCCACCAGCGAGTGGGAGGGGGCGAATGGCTGCACCTTC	CATSEWEGANGCTF
TRBV6-1	-	many	TRBJ2-3	TGTGCCAGCAGAAGGACCCGAATTGTCACAGATACGCAGTATTTT	CASRRTRIVTDTQYF
TRBV6-6	-	-	TRBJ2-2	TGTGCCAGCAGTTACGGCAGCGCGAACACCGGGGAGCTGTTTTTT	CASSYGSANTGELFF
TRBV7-9	TRBD1	many	TRBJ2-3	TGTGCCAGCTCCCAGGGGGGACAGGGTCGAGATACGCAGTATTTT	CASSQGGQGRDTQYF
TRBV19	TRBD1	few	TRBJ2-3	TGTGCCAGTAGGCAGGGGGCTGCCACAGATACGCAGTATTTT	CASRQGAATDTQYF